Shown below are 31 T cell receptor beta chains from a single sample sequenced in a study of blood T cells in healthy people across ages. For the second PCR, which ran for roughly 6 to 12 cycles, a sample-barcoded 5' primer and a J-beta primer mix were used. One entry per CDR3 protein results from TCRdb running MiXCR on the 5' RACE reads. This sample has 380,000 or so distinct CDR3 sequences, with 50% to 60% found just once. The specimen sequenced was blood. The receptors originated from a man between 60 and 75 years old in good health.

The gene calls are TRBV6-1 and TRBJ2-1; no firm D call. V was trimmed by 8 bases and J by 1 base, leaving 12 bases between them. The germline V gene encodes CDR1 MNHNS and CDR2 SASEGT. This CDR3 region has 14 residues. The chain's CDR3 is CASRKDGSYNEQFF. The CDR3 DNA sequence: TGTGCCAGCCGAAAGGACGGATCCTACAATGAGCAGTTCTTC.

Remarks on this clonotype: A much larger clone sits a single nucleotide away, making a read error possible. V is TRBV7-9 and J is TRBJ2-3; no reliable D call. The germline V gene encodes CDR1 SEHNR and CDR2 FQNEAQ (reference sequence). Trimming removed 2 bases at V and 5 bases at J, with 5 bases between. CDR3 length equals 12 residues. The CDR3 reads CASSLMGDTQYF. The CDR3 DNA sequence: TGTGCCAGCAGCTTAATGGGAGATACGCAGTATTTT.

In its sample, this clonotype was seen many times. This sequence joins TRBV11-2 and TRBJ1-2, with D perhaps TRBD1 (6 bases). From germline, CDR1 is SGHAT and CDR2 FQNNGV. The CDR3 is made up of 14 amino acids. Trimming pared 8 bases from V and 10 bases from J, leaving 23 bases between. CDR3: CASRLVGAMEVYTF. The DNA for the CDR3 is TGTGCCAGCCGGCTTGTGGGGGCAATGGAGGTCTACACCTTC.

This clonotype was observed a few times. The chain joins TRBV10-3 to TRBJ2-7; the D gene is possibly TRBD2 (7 bases). This CDR3 comprises 16 residues. The V gene's germline CDR1 is ENHRY and CDR2 SYGVKD. The V end lost 8 bases, the J end lost 7 bases, and 27 bases lay between the germline ends. The CDR3 region is CAIGEGKQGPTGEQYF. The CDR3 DNA sequence: TGTGCCATCGGGGAGGGGAAACAGGGACCTACGGGGGAGCAGTACTTC.

This clonotype showed up just a few times. The chain has TRBV24-1 and TRBJ2-1; D is possibly TRBD1 (6 bases). V shed 9 bases and J shed 5 bases, with 13 bases lying between them. Germline loops: CDR1 KGHDR, CDR2 SFDVKD. The CDR3 covers 13 residues. The CDR3 DNA follows: TGTGCCACCGGGGGCAGGAATAACAATGAGCAGTTCTTC. Protein product: CATGGRNNNEQFF.

This clonotype has more than one count but fewer than ten. This sequence joins TRBV7-6 and TRBJ2-7; the match to TRBD1 covers 10 bases. Trimming at V came to 5 bases and at J to 3 bases, leaving 4 bases not matched to a gene. The CDR3 runs 14 residues. Germline loops: CDR1 SGHVS, CDR2 FNYEAQ. CDR3: CASSQDRGVYEQYF. CDR3 sequence (DNA): TGTGCCAGCAGCCAGGACAGGGGGGTCTACGAGCAGTACTTC. Looking up the rest from reference TRBV7-6 and TRBJ2-7 gives the full variable domain: GAGVSQSPRYKVTKRGQDVALRCDPISGHVSLYWYRQALGQGPEFLTYFNYEAQQDKSGLPNDRFSAERPEGSISTLTIQRTEQRDSAMYRCASSQDRGVYEQYFGPGTRLTVT.

V is TRBV28 and J is TRBJ2-3; TRBD2 agrees at 10 bases. Germline V gene lookup returns CDR1 MDHEN and CDR2 SYDVKM. J was trimmed by 0 bases and V by 11 bases; bases with no gene match: 17. This CDR3 region has 18 residues. As DNA, the CDR3 is TGTGCCTGTGGTCAGGGGCTAGCGGGAGTCCTTAGCACAGATACGCAGTATTTT. The encoded protein is CACGQGLAGVLSTDTQYF.

This clonotype was detected many times. The rearrangement uses TRBV30 and TRBJ2-1, with 8 bases that match TRBD1. CDR3 length: 13 residues. Unmatched junction bases numbered 6, after V lost 4 bases and J lost 7 bases. CDR1 is GTSNPN, CDR2 SVGIG, per germline (reference sequence). The CDR3 DNA reads as TGTGCCTGGAACAGGGGGTTTATGAATGAGCAGTTCTTC. Translated, it gives CAWNRGFMNEQFF.

The genes are TRBV18 and TRBJ1-4, with unresolved D. This CDR3 has 14 residues. V lost 2 bases, J lost 4 bases, and 8 bases lay in between. CDR1 KGHSH and CDR2 LQKENI come from the germline V gene. CDR3 nucleotide sequence: TGTGCCAGCTCACCAAGGCAGGATAATGAAAAACTGTTTTTT. Residues: CASSPRQDNEKLFF.

Note on this clonotype: No DNA is shown, since the ends of the CDR3 on it are uncertain; the CDR3 is the one TCRdb lists. This chain links TRBV21-1 with TRBJ2-1; TRBD1 is the table's D call and was not checked against the DNA. TRBV21-1 is a known pseudogene. A total of 18 residues make up the CDR3, ends included. The CDR3: CASSNGFGRGSSYNEQFF.

The chain's CDR3 is CATSGKGTDTQYF. CDR3 coding DNA: TGTGCCACCAGTGGCAAGGGCACAGATACGCAGTATTTT. The chain combines TRBV24-1 with TRBJ2-3; no definite D call. Germline-derived CDR1 and CDR2 are KGHDR and SFDVKD. CDR3 length: 13 residues. Trimming removed 5 bases from V and 1 base from J, with 6 bases in between.

This chain connects TRBV11-2 to TRBJ2-1; 13 bases fit TRBD2. With 5 bases clipped from V and 9 bases from J, the junction kept 4 bases outside the gene matches. Per the germline V gene, CDR1 is SGHAT and CDR2 is FQNNGV. This CDR3 has 14 residues. The CDR3 spells CASSAGLAGVEQFF. For the CDR3, the DNA is TGTGCCAGCAGCGCCGGACTAGCGGGAGTTGAGCAGTTCTTC.

The chain links TRBV30 to TRBJ1-3; D gene unclear. The V end lost 4 bases, the J end lost 0 bases, and 4 bases lay between the germline ends. The CDR3 has 12 amino acids. The germline V gene encodes CDR1 GTSNPN and CDR2 SVGIG (reference sequence). CDR3 DNA: TGTGCCTGGAAGCGCTCTGGAAACACCATATATTTT. It encodes CAWKRSGNTIYF.

The gene calls are TRBV29-1 and TRBJ2-3, with TRBD2 identical over 7 bases. Germline CDR1 is SQVTM and CDR2 is ANQGSEA. V dropped 7 bases and J dropped 2; count of bases not matched to a gene: 9. The CDR3 loop spans 14 amino acids. The CDR3 region is CSALDSGVTDTQYF. The DNA for the CDR3 is TGCAGCGCCCTTGACAGCGGGGTCACAGATACGCAGTATTTT.

In regard to this clonotype: One end of the junction is discordant with germline, which a read error may explain. The chain employs TRBV6-1 and TRBJ2-7; perhaps TRBD1 as D (5 bases). The CDR3 contains 13 residues. Germline V gene lookup returns CDR1 MNHNS and CDR2 SASEGT. The CDR3 region is CACSVGVSYEQYF. CDR3 DNA sequence: TGTGCCTGCAGTGTAGGGGTCTCCTACGAGCAGTACTTC.

Remarks on this clonotype: Given a much more abundant clone one base away, this may be a read error. The chain uses TRBV20-1 and TRBJ1-2; TRBD1 matches at 7 bases. V shed 5 bases and J 4 bases; nucleotides not matched to a gene: 16. Per the germline V gene, CDR1 is DFQATT and CDR2 is SNEGSKA (reference sequence). CDR3 length: 16 residues. The CDR3: CSAVQAETGSSYGYTF. The CDR3 DNA sequence: TGCAGTGCTGTACAGGCCGAGACAGGGAGTAGCTATGGCTACACCTTC.

V usage is TRBV11-3 and J usage is TRBJ2-1, with 12 bases matching TRBD2. J was trimmed by 9 bases and V by 0 bases; bases with no gene match: 9. The germline V gene encodes CDR1 SGHNT and CDR2 YENEEA. The CDR3 extends over 17 amino acids. Here the CDR3 reads CASSLELASGRAGEQFF. As DNA, the CDR3 is TGTGCCAGCAGCTTAGAGTTAGCTAGCGGGAGGGCTGGTGAGCAGTTCTTC.

The chain recombines TRBV6-1 with TRBJ1-2; 9 nucleotides agree with TRBD1. Germline CDR1 MNHNS, CDR2 SASEGT. V was clipped by 6 bases and J by 0 bases; unmatched bases: 5. The CDR3 sequence is 15 residues long. The CDR3 is CASREGTGSNYGYTF. The CDR3 nucleotides read TGTGCCAGCAGGGAGGGGACAGGGTCTAACTATGGCTACACCTTC.

A single count supports this clonotype. This rearrangement joins TRBV12-3 or TRBV12-4 to TRBJ2-7; TRBD1 aligns across 9 bases. The tail of the sequence fits TRBJ2-4 better, so the J call may be wrong. The CDR3 length is 19 residues. The DNA for the CDR3 is TGTGCCAGCAGCCCCGGGGGACAGGGCGCTACCCCAGCCAAAAACATTCAGTACTTC. Residues: CASSPGGQGATPAKNIQYF.

This chain links TRBV6-1 with TRBJ2-1; the D gene is possibly TRBD1 (6 bases). Trimming took off 5 bases at V and 6 bases at J, with 17 bases between the two ends. Germline V gene lookup returns CDR1 MNHNS and CDR2 SASEGT. The CDR3 loop spans 15 amino acids. The CDR3 nucleotides read TGTGCCAGCAGTTTGGGGACAAGAGGGGGCAATGAGCAGTTCTTC. This encodes CASSLGTRGGNEQFF.

This clonotype was seen only a few times. The gene calls are TRBV20-1 and TRBJ1-4, with D unclear. The CDR3 spans 13 residues. The germline gives CDR1 DFQATT, CDR2 SNEGSKA (reference sequence). Trimming took 1 base from V and 5 from J, leaving 8 bases between them. The CDR3 loop reads CSARASLNEKLFF. The CDR3 DNA sequence: TGCAGTGCTAGAGCCAGCTTAAATGAAAAACTGTTTTTT.

This clonotype appeared a few times. The chain employs TRBV24-1 and TRBJ2-7; 9 nucleotides line up with TRBD1. Gene TRBJ2-5 matches the end of the DNA better, so the J call may be wrong. Germline V gene sequence: CDR1 KGHDR, CDR2 SFDVKD. The CDR3 runs 16 residues. The CDR3 DNA is TGTGCCACCAGTGATTTCCCACAGGGGGCAGGAGAGACCCAGTACTTC. Residues: CATSDFPQGAGETQYF.

The rearrangement uses TRBV20-1 and TRBJ2-7; TRBD2 matches 8 bases. The V gene end was trimmed by 0 bases and the J gene end by 5 bases; junction bases not matched to a gene: 15. Germline lookup yields CDR1 DFQATT and CDR2 SNEGSKA (reference sequence). There are 17 residues in the CDR3. The CDR3 nucleotides are TGCAGTGCTAGAGATCATACAGCGGGAGTTTCCATCCACGAGCAGTACTTC. This codes for CSARDHTAGVSIHEQYF.

There are a few counts of this clonotype. The gene calls are TRBV20-1 and TRBJ2-6, with a possible D match to TRBD2 (6 bases). The germline V gene encodes CDR1 DFQATT and CDR2 SNEGSKA (reference sequence). V lost 3 bases, J lost 1 base, and 10 bases lay in between. CDR3 length: 15 amino acids. The CDR3 region is CSARGTFSGANVLTF. DNA of the CDR3: TGCAGTGCTAGGGGGACTTTTTCTGGGGCCAACGTCCTGACTTTC.

The chain joins TRBV24-1 to TRBJ2-7; no clear D. Germline CDR1 KGHDR, CDR2 SFDVKD. The length of the CDR3 is 12 residues. CDR3: CAPRRVPYEQYF. The CDR3 nucleotides are TGTGCACCGCGCCGGGTCCCCTACGAGCAGTACTTC.

This rearrangement joins TRBV4-1 to TRBJ2-1; possibly TRBD1 or TRBD2 for D (5 bases each). Trimming shortened V by 3 bases and J by 5 bases, and 14 bases separated the two germline ends. Germline assignment: CDR1 MGHRA and CDR2 YSYEKL. The CDR3 has 15 amino acids. The CDR3, as DNA: TGCGCCAGCAGCCAGAGCGCCCGAGGGGACAATGAGCAGTTCTTC. Translating it yields CASSQSARGDNEQFF.

The genes are TRBV6-1 and TRBJ2-5, with D uncertain. CDR1 and CDR2 from the germline V gene are MNHNS and SASEGT. The germline V and J ends were trimmed by 2 bases and 4 bases, with 11 bases remaining between them. The CDR3 is 14 residues long. CDR3 residues: CASSEMEFRETQYF. In DNA, the CDR3 is TGTGCCAGCAGTGAAATGGAGTTCCGAGAGACCCAGTACTTC.

The CDR3 DNA reads as TGTGCCAGCAGTGACCCGGGACAGGGCCTCTTTGAGCAGTACTTC. Protein: CASSDPGQGLFEQYF. The chain couples TRBV25-1 to TRBJ2-5, with 9 bases aligning to TRBD1. Germline assignment: CDR1 MGHDK and CDR2 SYGVNS. The CDR3 has 15 residues. The V gene end was trimmed by 3 bases and the J gene end by 11 bases; junction bases not matched to a gene: 13. Together with reference TRBV25-1 and TRBJ2-5, the CDR3 gives the full variable domain: EADIYQTPRYLVIGTGKKITLECSQTMGHDKMYWYQQDPGMELHLIHYSYGVNSTEKGDLSSESTVSRIRTEHFPLTLESARPSHTSQYLCASSDPGQGLFEQYFGPGTRLLVL.

The V gene is TRBV7-9, the J gene TRBJ2-1, with TRBD1 matching 9 bases. The V segment lost 8 bases and the J segment 3 bases; nucleotides outside the gene matches: 5. Germline-derived CDR1 and CDR2 are SEHNR and FQNEAQ (reference sequence). The CDR3 totals 14 residues. The CDR3 loop is CASQTGGVYNEQFF. CDR3 nucleotides: TGTGCCAGCCAAACAGGGGGCGTCTACAATGAGCAGTTCTTC.

The chain uses TRBV4-1 and TRBJ1-2; 7 bases fit TRBD1. The CDR3 spans 15 residues. J gave up 2 bases and V 2 bases, and 5 bases lay outside the gene matches. CDR1 MGHRA and CDR2 YSYEKL come from the germline V gene. The CDR3 region is CASSQTTTGNYGYTF. For the CDR3, the DNA is TGCGCCAGCAGCCAAACGACGACAGGGAACTATGGCTACACCTTC.

The chain joins TRBV27 to TRBJ2-2, with TRBD2 matching over 9 bases. The V gene's germline CDR1 is MNHEY and CDR2 SMNVEV (reference sequence). The CDR3 covers 15 residues. Trimming at V came to 8 bases and at J to 6 bases, leaving 10 bases not matched to a gene. The CDR3 is CASSRAGGYAGELFF. In DNA form, the CDR3 reads TGTGCCAGCTCGAGAGCGGGGGGATATGCCGGGGAGCTGTTTTTT.